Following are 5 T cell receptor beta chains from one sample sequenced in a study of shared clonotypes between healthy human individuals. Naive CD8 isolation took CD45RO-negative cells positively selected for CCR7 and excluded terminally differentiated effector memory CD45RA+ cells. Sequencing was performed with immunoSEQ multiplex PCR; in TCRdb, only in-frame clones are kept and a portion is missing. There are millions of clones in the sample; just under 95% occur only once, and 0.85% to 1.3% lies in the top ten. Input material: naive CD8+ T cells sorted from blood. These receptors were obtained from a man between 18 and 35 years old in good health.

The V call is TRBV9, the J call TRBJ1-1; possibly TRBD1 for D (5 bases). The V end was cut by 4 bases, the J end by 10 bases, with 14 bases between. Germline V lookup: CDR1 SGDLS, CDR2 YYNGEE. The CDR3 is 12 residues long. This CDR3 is CASSPEQDRAFF. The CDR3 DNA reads TGTGCCAGCAGCCCGGAACAGGATCGAGCTTTCTTT.

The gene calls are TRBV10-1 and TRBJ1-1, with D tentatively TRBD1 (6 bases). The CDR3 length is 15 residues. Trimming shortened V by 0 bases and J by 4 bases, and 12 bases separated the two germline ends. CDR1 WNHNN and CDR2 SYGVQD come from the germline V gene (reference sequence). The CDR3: CASSESSMGATEAFF. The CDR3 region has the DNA TGCGCCAGCAGTGAGTCAAGTATGGGGGCCACTGAAGCTTTCTTT.

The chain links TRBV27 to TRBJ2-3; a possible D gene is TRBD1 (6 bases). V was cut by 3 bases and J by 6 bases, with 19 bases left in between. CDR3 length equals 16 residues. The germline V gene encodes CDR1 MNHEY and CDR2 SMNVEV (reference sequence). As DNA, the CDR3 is TGTGCCAGCAGTTTGGGGGCGGGTCCCCCCAGCGATACGCAGTATTTT. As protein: CASSLGAGPPSDTQYF.

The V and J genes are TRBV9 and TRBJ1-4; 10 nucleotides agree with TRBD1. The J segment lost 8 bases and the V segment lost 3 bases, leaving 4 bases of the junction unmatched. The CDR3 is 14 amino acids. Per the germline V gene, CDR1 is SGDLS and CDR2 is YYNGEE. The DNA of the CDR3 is TGTGCCAGCAGCGGGACAGGGGGGCAGGAAAAACTGTTTTTT. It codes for CASSGTGGQEKLFF.

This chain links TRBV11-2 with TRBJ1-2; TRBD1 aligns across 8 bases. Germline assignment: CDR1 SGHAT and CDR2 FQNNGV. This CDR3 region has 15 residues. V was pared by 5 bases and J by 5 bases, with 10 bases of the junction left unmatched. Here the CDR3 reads CASSPGTGLRYGYTF. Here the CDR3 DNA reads TGTGCCAGCAGCCCGGGGACAGGTCTTCGGTATGGCTACACCTTC.